This TCR beta chain was documented in a study of T cell responses to AZD1222 COVID-19 vaccine. Study-wide findings and caveats: All repertoire sampling was performed exclusively after the peak T cell response. After two AZD1222 doses, spike-specific TCR breadth and depth rose versus day 0.

Pooled together were second doses at about 4 or about 12 weeks. After removal of 5 bases from V and 2 bases from J, the junction contained 11 bases not matched to a gene. The germline V gene has CDR1 SEHNR and CDR2 FQNEAQ (reference sequence). The CDR3 contains 16 residues. Assay used: immunoSEQ multiplex PCR; TCRdb lists only in-frame clones, some missing. Found here are more than 150,000 clones, more than 85% of them singletons; the top ten hold 3.4%. Concerning this clone: The target antigen is unknown.

The V gene is TRBV7-9, the J gene TRBJ2-5; 7 positions agree with TRBD1. This TCR came from an adult who received the AZD1222 COVID-19 vaccine. The sample was peripheral blood, taken 28 days after the second AZD1222 dose. CDR3 bases: TGTGCCAGCAGCCCCTACGGACAGGTATTTCAAGAGACCCAGTACTTC. Amino acid sequence: CASSPYGQVFQETQYF.